This is a list of T cell receptor beta chains from one sample in a study of blood T cell repertoires in COVID-19. TCRdb keeps only in-frame clones here, not all; method: immunoSEQ multiplex PCR. The repertoire holds under 300,000 clones, roughly 90% seen once, with 2.2% in the top ten. The sample taken for sequencing was peripheral blood. These receptor sequences come from a man aged 25 to 40 who had recovered from COVID-19. CDR3s include the opening cysteine and the closing phenylalanine or tryptophan. A D gene is named only where the DNA matches it firmly. Clone size, where shown, is once, few, many, or a class for clones that have expanded.

d_gene	v_gene	j_gene	abundance	CDR3aa	CDR3nt
-	TRBV11-3	TRBJ2-7	-	CASSLDFQGGVYEQYF	TGTGCCAGCAGCTTAGATTTTCAGGGTGGGGTATACGAGCAGTACTTC
TRBD2	TRBV5-1	TRBJ2-1	-	CASSPRTSGGPSAYNEQFF	TGCGCCAGCAGCCCGCGGACTAGCGGGGGGCCCTCCGCGTACAATGAGCAGTTCTTC
TRBD2	TRBV2	TRBJ2-5	-	CASSQWPAGTAETQYF	TGTGCCAGCAGTCAATGGCCAGCGGGGACTGCGGAGACCCAGTACTTC
-	TRBV3-1/TRBV3-2	TRBJ1-3	-	CASSQVSGPRAGNTIYF	TGTGCCAGCAGCCAAGTTTCAGGGCCTAGGGCTGGAAACACCATATATTTT
-	TRBV2	TRBJ1-1	-	CASSGQRGNTEAFF	TGTGCCAGCAGTGGCCAGAGAGGAAACACTGAAGCTTTCTTT
-	TRBV18	TRBJ2-1	-	CASSPGPYNEQFF	TGTGCCAGCTCACCAGGGCCTTACAATGAGCAGTTCTTC
-	TRBV19	TRBJ1-5	-	CASSIPGNSNQPQHF	TGTGCCAGTAGTATACCAGGGAATAGCAATCAGCCCCAGCATTTT
TRBD1	TRBV5-1	TRBJ1-1	-	CASSSQGGRGPEAFF	TGCGCCAGCAGCTCTCAGGGGGGTAGGGGCCCTGAAGCTTTCTTT
-	TRBV5-6	TRBJ1-3	-	CASRALLSGNTIYF	TGTGCCAGCAGGGCCCTGCTCTCTGGAAACACCATATATTTT
-	TRBV9	TRBJ2-1	-	CASSTSPYTNEQFF	TGTGCCAGCAGTACTTCCCCATATACGAATGAGCAGTTCTTC
-	TRBV5-1	TRBJ1-5	-	CASSLNGGLNQPQHF	TGCGCCAGCAGCTTGAATGGGGGCCTCAATCAGCCCCAGCATTTT
TRBD1	TRBV3-1/TRBV3-2	TRBJ1-5	-	CASSQTGGAGIQPQHF	TGTGCCAGCAGCCAGACAGGGGGCGCCGGGATCCAGCCCCAGCATTTT
-	TRBV7-9	TRBJ1-2	-	CASSLDVRVNYGYTF	TGTGCCAGCAGCCTAGATGTCAGGGTTAACTATGGCTACACCTTC
TRBD1	TRBV29-1	TRBJ1-2	-	CSDRQGDYGYTF	TGCAGCGACAGACAGGGGGACTATGGCTACACCTTC
-	TRBV5-1	TRBJ2-1	-	CASSLRQSSYNEQFF	TGCGCCAGCAGCCTCCGACAGAGCTCCTACAATGAGCAGTTCTTC
-	TRBV30	TRBJ1-1	once	CAWGRDSEAFF	TGTGCCTGGGGCCGCGACAGTGAAGCTTTCTTT
-	TRBV5-5	TRBJ1-2	-	CASSLELLTQGRGYTF	TGTGCCAGCAGCTTGGAGCTATTAACACAGGGTCGAGGCTACACCTTC
TRBD2	TRBV9	TRBJ2-3	-	CASVSGPGGDTQYF	TGTGCCAGCGTTAGCGGGCCTGGTGGGGATACGCAGTATTTT
-	TRBV12-3/TRBV12-4	TRBJ2-5	-	CASSLDRETQYF	TGTGCCAGCAGTTTAGATCGGGAGACCCAGTACTTC
-	TRBV19	TRBJ1-2	-	CASTSVYGYTF	TGTGCCAGTACCTCGGTCTATGGCTACACCTTC
TRBD2	TRBV2	TRBJ2-5	-	CASLFGLAGGPGTQYF	TGTGCCAGCTTGTTTGGACTAGCGGGGGGGCCAGGGACCCAGTACTTC
-	TRBV4-3	TRBJ1-3	-	CASSQERGGQASSGNTIYF	TGCGCCAGCAGCCAAGAGAGGGGGGGCCAGGCCAGCTCTGGAAACACCATATATTTT
TRBD1	TRBV5-1	TRBJ2-1	once	CASSPGGRRWNEQFF	TGCGCCAGCAGTCCAGGGGGAAGGAGGTGGAATGAGCAGTTCTTC
-	TRBV10-1	TRBJ1-2	-	CASSEWEGYGYTF	TGCGCCAGCAGTGAGTGGGAGGGCTATGGCTACACCTTC
-	TRBV19	TRBJ2-6	-	CASSIASSGANVLTF	TGTGCCAGTAGTATAGCCAGCTCTGGGGCCAACGTCCTGACTTTC
-	TRBV18	TRBJ2-1	-	CASYNQGYEQFF	TGTGCCAGCTATAACCAGGGGTATGAGCAGTTCTTC
-	TRBV30	TRBJ1-5	-	CAWSSGGYQPQHF	TGTGCCTGGAGTTCCGGGGGGTATCAGCCCCAGCATTTT
TRBD2	TRBV3-1/TRBV3-2	TRBJ2-7	few	CASSPDLTSGGVYEQYF	TGTGCCAGCAGCCCCGACTTGACTAGCGGGGGCGTCTACGAGCAGTACTTC
-	TRBV19	TRBJ2-6	-	CASSIDNSGANVLTF	TGTGCCAGTAGTATAGACAACTCTGGGGCCAACGTCCTGACTTTC
-	TRBV7-9	TRBJ2-1	-	CASSFGGLASYNEQFF	TGTGCCAGCAGCTTCGGTGGGTTAGCCTCCTACAATGAGCAGTTCTTC
TRBD2	TRBV3-1/TRBV3-2	TRBJ2-4	-	CASSPAGGSVQYF	TGTGCCAGCAGCCCTGCGGGGGGCTCCGTTCAGTACTTC